This TCR beta chain derives from a study of cytomegalovirus exposure and HLA in healthy donors. General study points: Analysis was carried out at a later point, and it linked a missense DCLRE1C variant to TCR beta V- and J-gene trimming. The study listed approximately 160 cytomegalovirus-associated TCR beta chains. Presence/absence analyses treated sequencing depth as roughly uniform across donors. Follow-up analysis seemed to connect common viral pathogens with several of the most significant clusters identified.

The germline V gene encodes CDR1 SGHDT and CDR2 YYEEEE. The CDR3 totals 16 residues. With 1 base clipped from V and 1 base from J, the junction kept 6 bases outside the gene matches. About this clone itself: What it binds is unknown.

Both 60 Vbeta primers and 13 Jbeta primers went into the PCR. The repertoire was sequenced with immunoSEQ multiplex PCR; TCRdb's copy has only in-frame clones and lacks some. This table holds more than 100,000 clones. The rearrangement uses TRBV5-6 and TRBJ2-5, with TRBD2 identical over 8 bases. Sequencing was carried out using PBMCs. The clonotype was recovered from a man aged 40-49 years in good health and CMV-seronegative. The CDR3 here is CASSLFQLAVQETQYF. The DNA of the CDR3 is TGTGCCAGCAGCTTGTTCCAACTAGCGGTCCAAGAGACCCAGTACTTC.